The T cell receptor (beta chain) described here comes from a study of shared clonotypes between healthy human individuals. V lost 2 bases to trimming and J lost 4 bases; unmatched junction nucleotides: 7. This CDR3 region has 15 residues. Germline V gene sequence: CDR1 MNHEY, CDR2 SVGAGI. Naivety among CD8 cells was defined by CD45RO negativity and positive CCR7 selection, thereby excluding terminally differentiated effector memory CD45RA+ cells. Donors were Caucasian adults residing in Nashville, Tennessee, USA. General study findings and limits: Large depth notwithstanding, sorted-subset sequencing proved incomplete by rarefaction.

TCRdb's copy holds only in-frame clones and misses some; the assay was immunoSEQ multiplex PCR. The sample yields some 2.1 million clones, approximately 95% seen once. This clone was observed a single time. Its antigen is currently unknown. J is TRBJ1-2 and V is TRBV6-5; the match to TRBD1 covers 7 bases. The sequence came from a man aged 18 to 29 in good health. Sequences were obtained from naive CD8+ T cells sorted from blood. In DNA form, the CDR3 reads TGTGCCAGCAGTTACACCGGGACAGATCCCTATGGCTACACCTTC. Protein sequence: CASSYTGTDPYGYTF.